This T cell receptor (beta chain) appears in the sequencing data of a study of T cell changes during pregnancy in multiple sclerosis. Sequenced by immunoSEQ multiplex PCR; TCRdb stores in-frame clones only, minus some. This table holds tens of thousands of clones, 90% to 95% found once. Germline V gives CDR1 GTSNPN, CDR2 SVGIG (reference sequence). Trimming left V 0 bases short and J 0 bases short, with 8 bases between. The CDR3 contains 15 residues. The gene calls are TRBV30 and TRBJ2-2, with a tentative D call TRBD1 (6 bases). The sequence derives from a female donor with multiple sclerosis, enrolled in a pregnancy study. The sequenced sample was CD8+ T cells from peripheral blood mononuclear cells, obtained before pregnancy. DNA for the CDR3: TGTGCCTGGAGTGTCTGGACAGCGAACACCGGGGAGCTGTTTTTT. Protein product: CAWSVWTANTGELFF.